This entry is about one TCR beta chain. This entry comes from a study of blood T cell repertoires in COVID-19. CDR3 length equals 11 residues. Trimming stripped 6 bases from V and 5 bases from J, with 5 bases between. Germline V gives CDR1 MNHEY, CDR2 SVGAGI. Libraries were prepared by immunoSEQ multiplex PCR; TCRdb keeps only in-frame clonotypes and omits some of them. The sample carries fewer than 500,000 clones, around 84% recorded once. J is TRBJ1-3 and V is TRBV6-5, with no clear D. This receptor was taken from a human donor with acute or convalescent COVID-19. The donor label of this sample is uncertain. The sample comprised peripheral blood. The CDR3 coding sequence is TGTGCCAGCAGGTCCAGAAACACCATATATTTT. It translates to CASRSRNTIYF.